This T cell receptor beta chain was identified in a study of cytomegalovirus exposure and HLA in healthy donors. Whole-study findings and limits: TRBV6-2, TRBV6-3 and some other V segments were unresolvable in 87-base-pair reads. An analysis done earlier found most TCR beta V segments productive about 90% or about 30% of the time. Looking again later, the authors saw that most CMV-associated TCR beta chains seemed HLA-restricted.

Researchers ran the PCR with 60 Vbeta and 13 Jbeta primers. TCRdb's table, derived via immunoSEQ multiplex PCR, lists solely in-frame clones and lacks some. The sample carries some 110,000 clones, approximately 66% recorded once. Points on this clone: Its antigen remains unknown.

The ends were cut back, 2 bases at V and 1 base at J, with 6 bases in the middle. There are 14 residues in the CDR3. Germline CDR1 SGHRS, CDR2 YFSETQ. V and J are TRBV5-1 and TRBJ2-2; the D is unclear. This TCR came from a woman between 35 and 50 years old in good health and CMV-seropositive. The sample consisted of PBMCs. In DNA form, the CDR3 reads TGCGCCAGCAGCTTATCAGGGAACACCGGGGAGCTGTTTTTT. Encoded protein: CASSLSGNTGELFF.